Shown below are 6 T cell receptor beta chains from a single sample sequenced in a study of blood T cell repertoires in COVID-19. Produced via immunoSEQ multiplex PCR; TCRdb's table is partial and in-frame only. In the table there are approximately 80,000 clones, 70% to 80% of which are singletons. Sequencing used peripheral blood. The origin of the receptors is a man aged 65 to 85 with active or convalescent COVID-19.

The J gene is TRBJ2-1, the V gene TRBV10-3; 8 bases match TRBD2. This CDR3 region has 15 residues. J gave up 9 bases and V 5 bases, and 12 bases lay outside the gene matches. CDR1 is ENHRY, CDR2 SYGVKD, per germline. The CDR3 sequence: CAISSPGLESGEQFF. In DNA, the CDR3 is TGTGCCATCAGTTCCCCGGGACTAGAGAGTGGTGAGCAGTTCTTC.

The genes are TRBV2 and TRBJ1-3; D is possibly TRBD1 (5 bases). Between the trimmed V and J ends, which lost 2 bases and 2 bases, there was a span of 13 bases. Germline CDR1 and CDR2: SNHLY and FYNNEI. The CDR3 length is 16 residues. CDR3 coding DNA: TGTGCCAGCAGTGAATTTCCGACAGATACTGGAAACACCATATATTTT. The encoded protein is CASSEFPTDTGNTIYF. Full variable domain (outside the CDR3, taken from reference TRBV2 and TRBJ1-3): EPEVTQTPSHQVTQMGQEVILRCVPISNHLYFYWYRQILGQKVEFLVSFYNNEISEKSEIFDDQFSVERPDGSNFTLKIRSTKLEDSAMYFCASSEFPTDTGNTIYFGEGSWLTVV.

This clone has at least ten counts. This chain uses TRBV4-1 with TRBJ1-3, with D uncertain. V was clipped by 3 bases and J by 8 bases, with 8 bases between them. The CDR3 runs to 12 residues. The germline CDR1 and CDR2 sequences are MGHRA and YSYEKL. CDR3 region: CASSQAGDTIYF. CDR3 sequence (DNA): TGCGCCAGCAGCCAGGCCGGGGACACCATATATTTT.

The chain is built from TRBV6-5 and TRBJ2-5; 8 nucleotides line up with TRBD1. The V segment lost 5 bases and the J segment 5 bases; nucleotides outside the gene matches: 7. The CDR3 loop spans 14 amino acids. CDR1 is MNHEY and CDR2 is SVGAGI in the germline V gene. The CDR3 loop is CASSSTGGPETQYF. CDR3 in DNA: TGTGCCAGCAGTAGTACAGGGGGTCCGGAGACCCAGTACTTC.

The genes are TRBV30 and TRBJ1-6; no clear D gene. This CDR3 comprises 11 residues. Trimming cost V 0 bases and J 12 bases, with 6 bases left between them. Germline V gives CDR1 GTSNPN, CDR2 SVGIG (reference sequence). The DNA of the CDR3 is TGTGCCTGGAGTGTACCGGGACCCCTCCACTTT. Its translation is CAWSVPGPLHF.

The chain combines TRBV6-5 with TRBJ2-7; maybe TRBD1 (6 bases). This CDR3 has 15 amino acids. The germline V gene encodes CDR1 MNHEY and CDR2 SVGAGI. The V end lost 0 bases, the J end lost 5 bases, and 14 bases lay between the germline ends. The CDR3 DNA sequence: TGTGCCAGCAGTTACTCGTATGCAGGGGAGCACGAGCAGTACTTC. Translated, it gives CASSYSYAGEHEQYF.